These 26 T cell receptor beta chains originate from one sample sequenced in a study of cytomegalovirus exposure and HLA in healthy donors. PCR involved 60 Vbeta and 13 Jbeta primers. TCRdb keeps only in-frame clones here, not all; method: immunoSEQ multiplex PCR. The sample records fewer than 200,000 clones, roughly 78% being singletons. Sequencing was done on a sample of PBMCs. The receptor set was obtained from a man aged 35-49 years in good health and CMV-seronegative.

The genes are TRBV5-4 and TRBJ1-2, with D unclear. V was cut by 7 bases and J by 1 base, with 17 bases left in between. Looked up from germline, CDR1 is SGHNT and CDR2 is YYREEE (reference sequence). The CDR3 sequence is 15 residues long. Here the CDR3 reads CASRRDPSDNYGYTF. The CDR3 nucleotides read TGTGCCAGCCGACGGGATCCCTCCGATAACTATGGCTACACCTTC.

The rearrangement links TRBV9 to TRBJ2-3, with a tentative D call TRBD2 (6 bases). V was clipped by 0 bases and J by 5 bases, with 10 bases between them. CDR1 SGDLS and CDR2 YYNGEE come from the germline V gene. The CDR3 sequence is 14 residues long. Written as DNA, the CDR3 is TGTGCCAGCAGCGTAGAATTTAGCGGAGATACGCAGTATTTT. This gives the protein CASSVEFSGDTQYF.

The chain links TRBV6-6 to TRBJ2-7; 11 bases map to TRBD2. The CDR3 totals 16 residues. The germline CDR1 and CDR2 sequences are MNHNY and SVGAGI (reference sequence). The junction had 7 bases not matched to a gene; V was cut back by 6 bases and J by 0 bases. The CDR3, as DNA: TGTGCCAGCAGCACCCGACTAGCGGGAATCTCCTACGAGCAGTACTTC. Amino acids: CASSTRLAGISYEQYF.

The rearrangement links TRBV6-1 to TRBJ2-5; 10 positions match TRBD2. Germline trimming cut 5 bases from V and 4 bases from J; bases unmatched to any gene: 7. Germline V gives CDR1 MNHNS, CDR2 SASEGT. This CDR3 region has 15 residues. The CDR3 spells CASSPLAGVGETQYF. The CDR3 nucleotides are TGTGCCAGCAGTCCCCTAGCGGGAGTAGGAGAGACCCAGTACTTC.

The V call is TRBV7-8, the J call TRBJ1-2; D is unresolved. V was pared by 3 bases and J by 5 bases, with 13 bases between. The CDR3 runs to 14 residues. Looked up from germline, CDR1 is SGHVS and CDR2 is FQNEAQ. The CDR3 here is CASSFRGRDYGYTF. CDR3 DNA sequence: TGTGCCAGCAGCTTTCGTGGGAGGGATTATGGCTACACCTTC.

The rearrangement uses TRBV18 and TRBJ1-1; unclear D gene. The V gene's germline CDR1 is KGHSH and CDR2 LQKENI. This CDR3 comprises 15 residues. V dropped 2 bases and J dropped 4 bases, with 14 bases sitting between them. This CDR3 reads CASSPMRGRSTEAFF. The DNA of the CDR3 is TGTGCCAGCTCACCAATGCGGGGTCGGAGCACTGAAGCTTTCTTT.

The genes are TRBV7-9 and TRBJ1-4, with D unclear. This CDR3 comprises 14 residues. Germline loops: CDR1 SEHNR, CDR2 FQNEAQ (reference sequence). Trimming pared 3 bases from V and 3 bases from J, leaving 8 bases between. The CDR3 reads CASSFRGANEKLFF. The CDR3 DNA sequence: TGTGCCAGCAGCTTCAGAGGAGCTAATGAAAAACTGTTTTTT.

The chain carries TRBV7-9 and TRBJ2-4; 7 bases are shared with TRBD1. V lost 6 bases, J lost 0 bases, and 11 bases stayed unmatched. Germline V gene sequence: CDR1 SEHNR, CDR2 FQNEAQ (reference sequence). The CDR3 has 17 amino acids. The CDR3 spells CASSDSGTVIAKNIQYF. The DNA of the CDR3 is TGTGCCAGCAGTGATTCCGGGACAGTGATAGCCAAAAACATTCAGTACTTC.

This chain uses TRBV19 with TRBJ1-1, with 8 bases lining up with TRBD1. The CDR3 sequence is 13 residues long. Germline trimming cut 3 bases from V and 8 bases from J; bases unmatched to any gene: 5. Germline CDR1 and CDR2: LNHDA and SQIVND (reference sequence). This chain's CDR3 is CASSMARDREAFF. The CDR3 DNA sequence: TGTGCCAGTAGTATGGCGAGGGACAGGGAAGCTTTCTTT.

The J gene is TRBJ2-1, the V gene TRBV7-2; 7 bases are shared with TRBD2. The CDR3 is made up of 13 amino acids. The V gene's germline CDR1 is SGHTA and CDR2 FQGNSA. Losses at the gene ends were 3 bases for V and 8 bases for J; bases not matched to a gene: 4. CDR3 region: CASSLGGGDEQFF. CDR3 coding DNA: TGTGCCAGCAGCTTGGGGGGGGGAGATGAGCAGTTCTTC. Based on the CDR3 plus reference TRBV7-2 and TRBJ2-1, the full variable domain is GAGVSQSPSNKVTEKGKDVELRCDPISGHTALYWYRQSLGQGLEFLIYFQGNSAPDKSGLPSDRFSAERTGGSVSTLTIQRTQQEDSAVYLCASSLGGGDEQFFGPGTRLTVL.

V and J are TRBV5-1 and TRBJ2-1; 8 bases align to TRBD2. In germline, CDR1 is SGHRS, CDR2 YFSETQ. This CDR3 is built from 14 residues. With 0 bases clipped from V and 6 bases from J, the junction kept 2 bases outside the gene matches. This CDR3 is CASSLGGLANEQFF. The CDR3 nucleotides are TGCGCCAGCAGCTTGGGAGGACTAGCCAATGAGCAGTTCTTC.

The V and J genes are TRBV29-1 and TRBJ2-7; maybe TRBD2 (6 bases). Germline V lookup: CDR1 SQVTM, CDR2 ANQGSEA. V lost 4 bases, J lost 2 bases, and 9 bases lay in between. The CDR3 spans 12 residues. The CDR3 DNA sequence: TGCAGCGTTGTCGGGGGAACCTACGAGCAGTACTTC. Translated: CSVVGGTYEQYF.

The V and J genes are TRBV5-1 and TRBJ1-2; D may be TRBD1 (5 bases). Trimming stripped 0 bases from V and 0 bases from J, with 9 bases between. CDR1 is SGHRS and CDR2 is YFSETQ in the germline V gene. The CDR3 extends over 15 amino acids. The CDR3 coding sequence is TGCGCCAGCAGCTTGGGTGACAGTTCTAACTATGGCTACACCTTC. It specifies CASSLGDSSNYGYTF.

The chain is built from TRBV20-1 and TRBJ1-1; no reliable D call. Per germline, CDR1 DFQATT and CDR2 SNEGSKA (reference sequence). The V end lost 7 bases, the J end lost 7 bases, and 10 bases lay between the germline ends. This CDR3 has 10 amino acids. CDR3 nucleotide sequence: TGCAGTGTACCTTCGCGTGAAGCTTTCTTT. The encoded protein is CSVPSREAFF.

The chain joins TRBV9 to TRBJ2-5; a weak D match, TRBD1 (8 bases). The J call could be wrong; TRBJ2-7 is a better fit for the DNA end. This CDR3 is built from 18 residues. Germline CDR1 is SGDLS and CDR2 is YYNGEE. CDR3 DNA: TGTGCCAGCAGCAAGGGGGGGACAGGTCCAAGGATTGCCTACGAGCAGTACTTC. This sequence encodes CASSKGGTGPRIAYEQYF.

A remark on this clone: Compared with germline, one end of the junction differs, possibly owing to a read error. The chain recombines TRBV7-7 with TRBJ2-2; 12 bases agree with TRBD1. The CDR3 extends over 15 amino acids. The V gene's germline CDR1 is SSHAT and CDR2 FNYEAQ (reference sequence). In DNA, the CDR3 is TGTGCTAGCAGCCCGGGACAGGGGGCAAACGGGGAGCTGTTTTTT. This sequence encodes CASSPGQGANGELFF.

The chain recombines TRBV7-2 with TRBJ2-1; TRBD2 agrees at 7 bases. The V gene end was trimmed by 5 bases and the J gene end by 10 bases; junction bases not matched to a gene: 8. Germline values: CDR1 SGHTA, CDR2 FQGNSA. CDR3 size: 13 residues. DNA for the CDR3: TGTGCCAGCAGCCGTACTAGCGAGACCGAGCAGTTCTTC. It translates to CASSRTSETEQFF.

The V call is TRBV10-3, the J call TRBJ2-7; D unresolved. The ends were cut back, 0 bases at V and 2 bases at J, with 11 bases in the middle. CDR1 and CDR2 (germline): ENHRY, SYGVKD. The CDR3 is 15 residues long. This CDR3 reads CAISESVTSPYEQYF. CDR3 sequence (DNA): TGTGCCATCAGTGAGTCTGTGACTTCCCCCTACGAGCAGTACTTC.

The chain combines TRBV6-5 with TRBJ2-2; D may be TRBD2 (5 bases). Germline V gives CDR1 MNHEY, CDR2 SVGAGI. The CDR3 length is 14 residues. Trimming removed 8 bases at V and 3 bases at J, with 13 bases between. The DNA of the CDR3 is TGTGCCAGCCGCAGAGAGGGTGACACCGGGGAGCTGTTTTTT. Its translation: CASRREGDTGELFF.

The rearrangement links TRBV7-8 to TRBJ1-5; D possibly corresponds to TRBD1 (6 bases). Trimming pared 3 bases from V and 2 bases from J, leaving 8 bases between. The CDR3 length is 14 residues. Germline CDR1 reads SGHVS; CDR2 reads FQNEAQ. The CDR3 spells CASSFDRRNQPQHF. CDR3 coding DNA: TGTGCCAGCAGCTTCGACAGGCGCAATCAGCCCCAGCATTTT.

The chain recombines TRBV5-1 with TRBJ2-1; 14 bases are shared with TRBD2. This CDR3 spans 17 amino acids. Germline V gene data show CDR1 as SGHRS and CDR2 as YFSETQ. The trim removed 9 bases at V and 5 bases at J, leaving 13 bases unmatched. The CDR3 coding sequence is TGCGCCACCCAGAGAGGGACTAGCGGGAGAGGTAACAATGAGCAGTTCTTC. Protein: CATQRGTSGRGNNEQFF.

The chain combines TRBV5-6 with TRBJ1-5; 9 positions agree with TRBD1. V lost 0 bases and J lost 6; bases outside the gene matches: 4. The CDR3 totals 15 residues. In germline, CDR1 is SGHDT, CDR2 YYEEEE. The CDR3 loop is CASSLEGTGSQPQHF. The CDR3 nucleotides read TGTGCCAGCAGCTTGGAGGGGACAGGGTCTCAGCCCCAGCATTTT.

The chain recombines TRBV19 with TRBJ2-3, with 12 bases fitting TRBD2. The CDR3 runs 17 residues. V was pared by 7 bases and J by 0 bases, with 8 bases of the junction left unmatched. The germline V gene has CDR1 LNHDA and CDR2 SQIVND (reference sequence). The DNA for the CDR3 is TGTGCCAGTAAGGCTAGCGGGAGGGCCGACAGCACAGATACGCAGTATTTT. This codes for CASKASGRADSTDTQYF.

This chain uses TRBV5-1 with TRBJ2-4; D unresolved. CDR1 is SGHRS, CDR2 YFSETQ, per germline. This CDR3 spans 11 amino acids. Between the trimmed V and J ends, which lost 5 bases and 11 bases, there was a span of 11 bases. In DNA, the CDR3 is TGCGCCAGCAGGGGCTTTAGTGTTCAGTACTTC. Protein: CASRGFSVQYF.

V is TRBV6-1 and J is TRBJ1-2, with no clear D. Per germline, CDR1 MNHNS and CDR2 SASEGT. Trimming removed 6 bases at V and 1 base at J, with 6 bases between. The CDR3 sequence is 12 residues long. CDR3 protein: CASSQLNYGYTF. DNA for the CDR3: TGTGCCAGCAGCCAACTTAACTATGGCTACACCTTC.

This clone was detected only a few times. A junction boundary mismatches the germline segment, possibly from a read error. The chain links TRBV11-3 to TRBJ2-2; D is unclear. CDR1 is SGHNT and CDR2 is YENEEA in the germline V gene. The CDR3 contains 15 residues. In DNA, the CDR3 is TGTTCGGCGAGGCCCAACAAGGAGAACGCCGGGGAGCTGTTTTTT. Translated, it gives CSARPNKENAGELFF. Full variable domain (rest looked up from reference TRBV11-3 and TRBJ2-2): EAGVVQSPRYKIIEKKQPVAFWCNPISGHNTLYWYLQNLGQGPELLIRYENEEAVDDSQLPKDRFSAERLKGVDSTLKIQPAELGDSAVYLCSARPNKENAGELFFGEGSRLTVL.